This T cell receptor (beta chain) was recorded in a study of cytomegalovirus exposure and HLA in healthy donors. Points on this clone: As yet, its antigen is unknown.

Notes on the study in general: For TCR beta chains, V- and J-gene trimming was later linked to a missense DCLRE1C variant.

This CDR3 has 11 residues. V was trimmed by 8 bases and J by 3 bases, leaving 7 bases between them. In germline, CDR1 is SNHLY, CDR2 FYNNEI. The PCR made use of 60 Vbeta and 13 Jbeta primers. Data came from immunoSEQ multiplex PCR; TCRdb stores just in-frame clones and leaves some out. Among 130,000 to 150,000 clones listed, more than 65% were seen once. The TCR originated in a man aged 30-40 years in good health and CMV-seropositive. The J gene is TRBJ1-2, the V gene TRBV2; no reliable D call. Sequencing was done on a sample of PBMCs. CDR3 in amino acids: CASRQDYGYTF. The CDR3 DNA reads TGTGCCAGCCGACAAGACTATGGCTACACCTTC.